The sequence of this T cell receptor beta chain was determined in a study of cytotoxic CD8 clonotypes in ibrutinib-treated CLL. Study at large: It was after a median about 11 months of treatment, range 6 to 36, that response samples were taken. On average, each sample had hundreds of thousands of productive templates and about 89,000 productive rearrangements.

The CDR3 covers 13 residues. Germline CDR1 SGHKS, CDR2 YYEKEE (reference sequence). The V gene lost 1 base and the J gene lost 5 bases, with 10 bases spanning the gap. Overall study findings and caveats: For progressing versus sustained-remission patients, sampling times were not the same.

TCRdb's copy holds only in-frame clones and misses some; the assay was immunoSEQ multiplex PCR. The data contain almost 250,000 clones, under 75% of them singletons. This clone was observed a few times. The antigen is not known. The gene calls are TRBV5-5 and TRBJ2-7, with unresolved D. This sample comprised PBMCs, obtained after 24 months of ibrutinib treatment. The TCR was taken from a human donor with chronic lymphocytic leukemia. Here the CDR3 reads CASSLLLVDEQYF. CDR3 coding DNA: TGTGCCAGCAGCTTGTTACTCGTTGACGAGCAGTACTTC.